A single sample gave rise to the 16 T cell receptor beta chains below, sequenced in a study of response to subunit inactivated influenza vaccine. TCRdb re-called the RT-PCR reads with MiXCR, one entry per CDR3 protein. Here the sample spans about 620,000 distinct CDR3 sequences, around 11% being singletons. Separately, the same data were catalogued under a study of T cells expressing NK-cell markers. As reported in that work: It was by 5'RACE template switching with UMIs that TCR beta cDNA was made.

The sample was PBMCs from blood, taken on the day of vaccination. Source of these receptors: a man aged 50 to 60 who received an inactivated influenza vaccine.

This clonotype was counted between two and nine times. The genes are TRBV20-1 and TRBJ2-2; a weak D match, TRBD2 (5 bases). Germline CDR1 and CDR2: DFQATT and SNEGSKA (reference sequence). This CDR3 contains 14 residues. Between the trimmed V and J ends, which lost 2 bases and 5 bases, there was a span of 12 bases. CDR3 loop: CSARTPGRTGELFF. CDR3 sequence (DNA): TGCAGTGCTAGAACGCCGGGAAGGACCGGGGAGCTGTTTTTT.

The gene calls are TRBV20-1 and TRBJ2-5; D unclear. The V end lost 2 bases, the J end lost 4 bases, and 14 bases lay between the germline ends. The CDR3 length is 14 residues. Per the germline V gene, CDR1 is DFQATT and CDR2 is SNEGSKA (reference sequence). The CDR3 loop reads CSARNTQNRETQYF. CDR3 coding DNA: TGCAGTGCTAGAAATACACAGAACCGAGAGACCCAGTACTTC.

Only a few counts were recorded for this clonotype. The V and J genes are TRBV12-3 or TRBV12-4 and TRBJ2-3, with D uncertain. The CDR3 totals 14 residues. The V and J ends lost 4 bases and 2 bases respectively, with 10 bases between them. The CDR3 DNA sequence: TGTGCCAGCAGTTGGGCAGGTTCCACAGATACGCAGTATTTT. This encodes CASSWAGSTDTQYF.

The chain links TRBV6-5 to TRBJ1-5; TRBD1 is a possible D gene (5 bases). Germline V lookup: CDR1 MNHEY, CDR2 SVGAGI. The V end was cut by 0 bases, the J end by 8 bases, with 14 bases between. The CDR3 runs to 15 residues. The CDR3 is CASSYSRQGGKPQHF. DNA of the CDR3: TGTGCCAGCAGTTACTCGAGGCAGGGCGGTAAGCCCCAGCATTTT.

This clonotype showed up just a few times. The chain recombines TRBV9 with TRBJ2-2, with 8 positions matching TRBD2. The V gene end was trimmed by 0 bases and the J gene end by 5 bases; junction bases not matched to a gene: 6. Germline loops: CDR1 SGDLS, CDR2 YYNGEE. CDR3 length equals 16 residues. The CDR3 sequence: CASSVGGSGNTGELFF. The CDR3 region has the DNA TGTGCCAGCAGCGTAGGTGGTAGCGGGAATACCGGGGAGCTGTTTTTT.

There are a few counts of this clonotype. The chain links TRBV27 to TRBJ2-1; 9 nucleotides line up with TRBD2. The junction had 3 bases not matched to a gene; V was cut back by 2 bases and J by 4 bases. Germline V gene lookup returns CDR1 MNHEY and CDR2 SMNVEV (reference sequence). The length of the CDR3 is 15 residues. The CDR3 DNA reads TGTGCCAGCAGTTTAAGCGGGAGGTATTACAATGAGCAGTTCTTC. Translating gives CASSLSGRYYNEQFF.

This clonotype has just a few counts. The J gene is TRBJ2-5, the V gene TRBV29-1; weak D call: TRBD2 (7 bases). This CDR3 is 15 amino acids long. Per germline, CDR1 SQVTM and CDR2 ANQGSEA. The V end lost 2 bases, the J end lost 7 bases, and 20 bases lay between the germline ends. The CDR3 bases are TGCAGCGTTGAATCGGGGACTGGGAGGGGGGGGACCCAGTACTTC. Protein product: CSVESGTGRGGTQYF.

This clonotype was detected many times. Here the CDR3 reads CASSRIRGGRVVTEAFF. The DNA for the CDR3 is TGTGCCAGCAGCCGAATCCGGGGGGGGAGGGTAGTCACTGAAGCTTTCTTT. This chain joins TRBV7-9 and TRBJ1-1, with D tentatively TRBD1 (5 bases). The CDR3 sequence is 17 residues long. The ends were cut back, 5 bases at V and 4 bases at J, with 23 bases in the middle. Looked up from germline, CDR1 is SEHNR and CDR2 is FQNEAQ (reference sequence).

The rearrangement links TRBV3-1 to TRBJ1-5; D not resolved. With 1 base removed from V and 2 bases from J, the gap between germline ends came to 12 bases. Germline CDR1 reads LGHDT; CDR2 reads YNNKEL (reference sequence). This CDR3 region has 16 residues. The CDR3 nucleotides read TGTGCCAGCAGCCAAGTTTACGGGGATGGCAATCAGCCCCAGCATTTT. This gives the protein CASSQVYGDGNQPQHF. Using reference TRBV3-1 and TRBJ1-5 for the parts outside the CDR3, the full variable domain is DTAVSQTPKYLVTQMGNDKSIKCEQNLGHDTMYWYKQDSKKFLKIMFSYNNKELIINETVPNRFSPKSPDKAHLNLHINSLELGDSAVYFCASSQVYGDGNQPQHFGDGTRLSIL.

Ten or more counts support this clonotype. The chain has TRBV6-1 and TRBJ1-3, with D perhaps matching TRBD1 (6 bases). The V and J ends lost 6 bases and 3 bases respectively, with 15 bases between them. Germline CDR1 is MNHNS and CDR2 is SASEGT. The CDR3 runs 15 residues. CDR3 bases: TGTGCCAGCAGCCGAACAGGGAGCGGTGGAAACACCATATATTTT. Its protein is CASSRTGSGGNTIYF.

This clonotype appeared many times. V gene TRBV20-1 combines with J gene TRBJ2-7; unclear D gene. Trimming took 0 bases from V and 3 from J, leaving 6 bases between them. This CDR3 is 12 amino acids long. Per the germline V gene, CDR1 is DFQATT and CDR2 is SNEGSKA (reference sequence). CDR3 in DNA: TGCAGTGCTAGAGATCTCGGCTACGAGCAGTACTTC. It specifies CSARDLGYEQYF.

V is TRBV30 and J is TRBJ2-1; TRBD2 matches at 7 bases. Germline loops: CDR1 GTSNPN, CDR2 SVGIG (reference sequence). This CDR3 region has 13 residues. V lost 4 bases and J lost 6; bases outside the gene matches: 6. The CDR3 nucleotides are TGTGCCTGGACTACTACTAGCGTCAATGAGCAGTTCTTC. Translating it yields CAWTTTSVNEQFF.

This clonotype was picked up a small number of times. The V call is TRBV20-1, the J call TRBJ2-3, with 10 bases lining up with TRBD2. Germline V gene sequence: CDR1 DFQATT, CDR2 SNEGSKA (reference sequence). J gave up 5 bases and V 1 base, and 9 bases lay outside the gene matches. CDR3 length equals 16 residues. CDR3 sequence: CSARVGSGGAGDTQYF. The CDR3 DNA sequence: TGCAGTGCTAGAGTTGGAAGCGGGGGGGCTGGAGATACGCAGTATTTT.

J is TRBJ2-6 and V is TRBV29-1; D unresolved. V was clipped by 4 bases and J by 4 bases, with 8 bases between them. The CDR3 has 13 residues. Germline V CDR1 and CDR2: SQVTM, ANQGSEA. The CDR3 protein is CSVGSGGANVLTF. The CDR3 DNA follows: TGCAGCGTTGGGAGTGGGGGGGCCAACGTCCTGACTTTC.

The chain couples TRBV4-2 to TRBJ2-3; D ambiguous. The CDR3 runs 15 residues. The V gene's germline CDR1 is LGHNA and CDR2 YNFKEQ. Trimming pared 3 bases from V and 3 bases from J, leaving 13 bases between. In DNA form, the CDR3 reads TGTGCCAGCAGCCATTATTCACAGACGACAGATACGCAGTATTTT. As protein: CASSHYSQTTDTQYF.

The rearrangement links TRBV28 to TRBJ2-7, with 9 nucleotides matching TRBD1. The V gene's germline CDR1 is MDHEN and CDR2 SYDVKM. J lost 4 bases, V lost 0 bases, and 4 bases had no gene match. This CDR3 comprises 15 residues. CDR3 region: CASSLWGTGRYEQYF. The CDR3 DNA is TGTGCCAGCAGTTTATGGGGGACAGGGAGGTACGAGCAGTACTTC.